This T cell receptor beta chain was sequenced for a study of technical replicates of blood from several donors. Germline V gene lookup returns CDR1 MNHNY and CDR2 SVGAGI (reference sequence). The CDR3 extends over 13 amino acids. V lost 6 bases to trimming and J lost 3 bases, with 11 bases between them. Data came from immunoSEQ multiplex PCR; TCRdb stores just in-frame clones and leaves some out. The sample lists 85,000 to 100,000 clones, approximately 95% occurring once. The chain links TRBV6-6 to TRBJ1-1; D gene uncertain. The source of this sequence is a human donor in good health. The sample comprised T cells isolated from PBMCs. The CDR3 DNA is TGTGCCAGCAGCCTCGACAAGTACACTGAAGCTTTCTTT. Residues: CASSLDKYTEAFF.